This entry features one T cell receptor beta chain sequence. Its antigen is not known. TCRdb passed the RT-PCR reads through MiXCR, listing each CDR3 protein once. The table shows 550,000 to 800,000 distinct CDR3 sequences, with more than 11% occurring only once. This sample is drawn from a study of response to subunit inactivated influenza vaccine. Study-level points and caveats: The authors put forward the suggestion that each seasonal influenza vaccination may bring in only a limited number of new T cells.

The receptor comes from a man between 50 and 59 years old who received an inactivated influenza vaccine. Sequences were derived from PBMCs from blood, sampled less than 15 days before vaccination.

The CDR3 DNA reads TGCAGTGCTTCCGGGACTCCGAGCTCCTACAATGAGCAGTTCTTC. It yields the protein CSASGTPSSYNEQFF. The chain combines TRBV20-1 with TRBJ2-1; TRBD2 is a possible D gene (6 bases). The CDR3 length is 15 residues. Looked up from germline, CDR1 is DFQATT and CDR2 is SNEGSKA (reference sequence). V lost 5 bases and J lost 0, with 14 bases in between.